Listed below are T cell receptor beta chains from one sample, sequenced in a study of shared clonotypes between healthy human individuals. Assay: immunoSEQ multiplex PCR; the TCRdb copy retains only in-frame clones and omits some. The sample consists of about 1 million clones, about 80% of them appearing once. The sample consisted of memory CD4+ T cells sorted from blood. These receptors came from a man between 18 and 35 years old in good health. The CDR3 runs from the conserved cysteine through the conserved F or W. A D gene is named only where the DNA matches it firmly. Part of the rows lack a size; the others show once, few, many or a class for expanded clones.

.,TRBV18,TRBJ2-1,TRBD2,TGTGCCAGCTCCCCCCCCGGCGCTAGCGGGTTGGTGGATGAGCAGTTCTTC,CASSPPGASGLVDEQFF
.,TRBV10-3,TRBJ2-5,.,TGTGCCATCAGTGAATCGGGGCGGGAGACCCAGTACTTC,CAISESGRETQYF
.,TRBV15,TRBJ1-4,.,TGTGCCACCAGCAGTCGGGCCTGGGGCGGGAGTAATGAAAAACTGTTTTTT,CATSSRAWGGSNEKLFF
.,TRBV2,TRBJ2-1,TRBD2,TGTGCCAGCAGTAGGGGACTAGCGTACAATGAGCAGTTCTTC,CASSRGLAYNEQFF
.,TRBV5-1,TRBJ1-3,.,TGCGCCAGCAGCTTGGGTGGATCGCGTTCTGGAAACACCATATATTTT,CASSLGGSRSGNTIYF
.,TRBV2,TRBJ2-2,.,TGTGCCAGCAGCCCCCAGCAGCTGATGGCCACCGGGGAGCTGTTTTTT,CASSPQQLMATGELFF
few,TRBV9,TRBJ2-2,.,TGTGCCAGCAGGGCCCACGGGGAGCTGTTTTTT,CASRAHGELFF
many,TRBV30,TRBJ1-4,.,TGTGCCTGGAATAGGTTGGAAGGAAAACTGTTTTTT,CAWNRLEGKLFF
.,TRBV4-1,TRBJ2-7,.,TGCGCCAGCAGCCCCTTCGGTTCCTACGAGCAGTACTTC,CASSPFGSYEQYF
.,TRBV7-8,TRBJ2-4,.,TGTGCCAGCAGCTTAGGGACCGAATACAGCATTCAGTACTTC,CASSLGTEYSIQYF
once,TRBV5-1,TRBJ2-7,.,TGCGCCAGCAGCTTGGCCCGCCGGTCGGGGGACTACGAGCAGTACTTC,CASSLARRSGDYEQYF
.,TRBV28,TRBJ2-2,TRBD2,TGTGCCACCCTAGCGGGGGGGCCGAACACCGGGGAGCTGTTTTTT,CATLAGGPNTGELFF
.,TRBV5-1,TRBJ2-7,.,TGCGCCAGCTACATATCGGGGAGGAACTACGAGCAGTACTTC,CASYISGRNYEQYF
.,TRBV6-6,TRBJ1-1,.,TGTGCCAGCGGGAGGGGGAACACTGAAGCTTTCTTT,CASGRGNTEAFF
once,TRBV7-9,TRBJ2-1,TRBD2,TGTGCCAGCAGCGCGGGGACTAGCGGGCTCAATGAGCAGTTCTTC,CASSAGTSGLNEQFF
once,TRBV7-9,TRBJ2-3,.,TGTGCCAGCAGCTTAGGTCGACAGTACGCGGATACGCAGTATTTT,CASSLGRQYADTQYF
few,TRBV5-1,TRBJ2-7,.,TGCGCCAGCAGCCCGGCGGGACACTTCTCCTACGAGCAGTACTTC,CASSPAGHFSYEQYF
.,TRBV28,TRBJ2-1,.,TGTGCCAGCAGTTCGCACGCGGTCCCCAACAATGAGCAGTTCTTC,CASSSHAVPNNEQFF
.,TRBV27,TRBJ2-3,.,TGTGCCACCCAGCTGGGGGCCACAGATACGCAGTATTTT,CATQLGATDTQYF
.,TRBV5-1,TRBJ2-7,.,TGCGCCAGCAGCTTTGGTGACCCGGGGGAGCAGTACTTC,CASSFGDPGEQYF
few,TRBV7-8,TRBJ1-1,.,TGTGCCAGCAGCTTAGGGGGCAGGGGGAACACTGAAGCTTTCTTT,CASSLGGRGNTEAFF
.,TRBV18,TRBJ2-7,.,TGTGCCAGCTCACCTACCGACGGTTCCTACGAGCAGTACTTC,CASSPTDGSYEQYF
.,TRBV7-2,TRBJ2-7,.,TGTGCCAGCAGCTTAGAGGTCGGGAACGAGCAGTACTTC,CASSLEVGNEQYF
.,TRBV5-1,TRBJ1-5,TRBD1,TGCGCCAGCAGCCTAACAGGGGATAGCAATCAGCCCCAGCATTTT,CASSLTGDSNQPQHF
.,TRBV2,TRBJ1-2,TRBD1,TGTGCCAGCACGGGACAGGGGGTCTATGGCTACACCTTC,CASTGQGVYGYTF
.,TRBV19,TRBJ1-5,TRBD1,TGTGCCAGCAACGACAGGGACGATCAGCCCCAGCATTTT,CASNDRDDQPQHF
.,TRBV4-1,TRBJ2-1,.,TGCGCCAGCAGCCAATCAGACTCGAAAAATGAGCAGTTCTTC,CASSQSDSKNEQFF
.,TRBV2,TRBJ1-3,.,TGTGCCAGCAGTGGTGGAAGGGGGGCCGCGTACACCATATATTTT,CASSGGRGAAYTIYF
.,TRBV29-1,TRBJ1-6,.,TGCAGCGTTGTTAACGGGGACCCGAGAGAGGATAATTCACCCCTCCACTTT,CSVVNGDPREDNSPLHF
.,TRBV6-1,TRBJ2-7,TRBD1,TGTGCCAGCAGGGGGACAGGCAACGCCTACGAGCAGTACTTC,CASRGTGNAYEQYF
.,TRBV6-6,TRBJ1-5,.,TGTGCCAGCAGTTACGAGGGGGGGCCCAATCAGCCCCAGCATTTT,CASSYEGGPNQPQHF
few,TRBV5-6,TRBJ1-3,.,TGTGCCAGCAGCTGGGGGTTACAAGGAAACACCATATATTTT,CASSWGLQGNTIYF
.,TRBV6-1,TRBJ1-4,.,TGTGCCAGCAGTGAAGAAGGAGGGTGGGCGGAAAAACTGTTTTTT,CASSEEGGWAEKLFF